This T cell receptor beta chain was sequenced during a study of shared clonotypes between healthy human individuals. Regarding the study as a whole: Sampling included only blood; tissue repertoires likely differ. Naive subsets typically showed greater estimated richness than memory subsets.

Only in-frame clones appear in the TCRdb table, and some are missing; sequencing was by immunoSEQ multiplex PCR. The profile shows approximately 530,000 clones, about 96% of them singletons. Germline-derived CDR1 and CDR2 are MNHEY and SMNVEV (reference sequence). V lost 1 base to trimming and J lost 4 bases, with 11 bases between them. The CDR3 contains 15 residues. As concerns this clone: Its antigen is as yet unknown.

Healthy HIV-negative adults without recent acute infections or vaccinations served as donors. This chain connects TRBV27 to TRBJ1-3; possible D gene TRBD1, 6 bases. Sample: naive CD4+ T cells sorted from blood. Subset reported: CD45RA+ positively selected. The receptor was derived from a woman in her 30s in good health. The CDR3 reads CASSLLGGAGNTIYF. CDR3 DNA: TGTGCCAGCAGTTTATTGGGGGGCGCGGGAAACACCATATATTTT.